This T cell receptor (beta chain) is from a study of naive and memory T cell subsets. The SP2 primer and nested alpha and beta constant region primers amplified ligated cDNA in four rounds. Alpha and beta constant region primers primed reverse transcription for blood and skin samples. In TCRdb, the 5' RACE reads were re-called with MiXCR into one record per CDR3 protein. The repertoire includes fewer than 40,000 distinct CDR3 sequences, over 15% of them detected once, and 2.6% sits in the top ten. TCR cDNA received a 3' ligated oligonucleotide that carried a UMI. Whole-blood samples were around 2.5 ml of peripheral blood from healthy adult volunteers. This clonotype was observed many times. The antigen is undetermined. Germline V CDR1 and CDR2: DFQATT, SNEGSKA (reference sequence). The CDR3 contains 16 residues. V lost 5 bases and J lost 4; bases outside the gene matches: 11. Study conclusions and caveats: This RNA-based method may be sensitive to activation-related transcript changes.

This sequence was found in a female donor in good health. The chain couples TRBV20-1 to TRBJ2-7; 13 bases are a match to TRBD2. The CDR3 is CSAALTSGGVGYEQYF. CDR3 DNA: TGCAGTGCTGCCCTTACTAGCGGGGGGGTCGGTTACGAGCAGTACTTC.